The sequence of this T cell receptor beta chain was determined in a study of control samples from healthy donors and cancer patients. Some clones are missing from TCRdb's copy, which holds only in-frame ones; the method was immunoSEQ multiplex PCR. The data contain 140,000 to 150,000 clones, 75% to 95% of them seen just once; the ten biggest clones take up approximately 3%. This CDR3 comprises 11 residues. V was pared by 5 bases and J by 7 bases, with 8 bases between. Germline CDR1 reads SEHNR; CDR2 reads FQNEAQ (reference sequence). Material for sequencing was blood. The receptor comes from a man aged 25 to 45 in good health. This chain joins TRBV7-9 and TRBJ1-1; a weak D match, TRBD1 (5 bases). The CDR3 bases are TGTGCCAGCAGCCGGGGCGTTGAAGCTTTCTTT. Its protein is CASSRGVEAFF.